These 4 T cell receptor beta chains were all obtained from the same sample, sequenced in a study of blood T cell repertoires in COVID-19. TCRdb keeps only in-frame clones here, not all; method: immunoSEQ multiplex PCR. This sample has 180,000 or so clones; around 86% occur once, and the top ten carry 0.99%. The sequencing input was peripheral blood. These receptors came from a young man with acute or convalescent COVID-19.

Comments on this clone: The identical CDR3 is also encoded by other nucleotide sequences in the sample. This chain links TRBV7-2 with TRBJ1-1; no clear D gene. CDR3 size: 14 residues. From germline, CDR1 is SGHTA and CDR2 FQGNSA. Trimming pared 5 bases from V and 1 base from J, leaving 11 bases between. This chain's CDR3 is CASSPRGGNTEAFF. Here the CDR3 DNA reads TGTGCCAGCAGCCCGCGGGGTGGGAACACTGAAGCTTTCTTT. The complete variable domain, with remaining parts taken from reference TRBV7-2 and TRBJ1-1, reads GAGVSQSPSNKVTEKGKDVELRCDPISGHTALYWYRQSLGQGLEFLIYFQGNSAPDKSGLPSDRFSAERTGGSVSTLTIQRTQQEDSAVYLCASSPRGGNTEAFFGQGTRLTVV.

The rearrangement joins TRBV29-1 to TRBJ1-1; TRBD1 aligns across 7 bases. Germline CDR1 reads SQVTM; CDR2 reads ANQGSEA. V shed 4 bases and J 0 bases; nucleotides not matched to a gene: 14. CDR3 length equals 17 residues. The CDR3 sequence is CSVVFRLGGGMNTEAFF. The CDR3 DNA reads TGCAGCGTTGTGTTCAGATTAGGGGGCGGGATGAACACTGAAGCTTTCTTT.

The CDR3 here is CATPGTLVRQAFF. DNA for the CDR3: TGTGCCACTCCCGGGACACTCGTTCGGCAAGCTTTCTTT. The V call is TRBV6-5, the J call TRBJ1-1, with D perhaps matching TRBD1 (6 bases). Looked up from germline, CDR1 is MNHEY and CDR2 is SVGAGI. The length of the CDR3 is 13 residues. V shed 10 bases and J shed 9 bases, with 21 bases lying between them.

This clone showed up just once. The chain uses TRBV6-5 and TRBJ1-1; the D gene is possibly TRBD1 (6 bases). V dropped 5 bases and J dropped 5 bases, with 18 bases sitting between them. Germline V lookup: CDR1 MNHEY, CDR2 SVGAGI. The CDR3 is made up of 15 amino acids. The CDR3 sequence: CASSPLGSQGTEAFF. The CDR3 DNA is TGTGCCAGCAGTCCTCTGGGCAGCCAGGGGACTGAAGCTTTCTTT.